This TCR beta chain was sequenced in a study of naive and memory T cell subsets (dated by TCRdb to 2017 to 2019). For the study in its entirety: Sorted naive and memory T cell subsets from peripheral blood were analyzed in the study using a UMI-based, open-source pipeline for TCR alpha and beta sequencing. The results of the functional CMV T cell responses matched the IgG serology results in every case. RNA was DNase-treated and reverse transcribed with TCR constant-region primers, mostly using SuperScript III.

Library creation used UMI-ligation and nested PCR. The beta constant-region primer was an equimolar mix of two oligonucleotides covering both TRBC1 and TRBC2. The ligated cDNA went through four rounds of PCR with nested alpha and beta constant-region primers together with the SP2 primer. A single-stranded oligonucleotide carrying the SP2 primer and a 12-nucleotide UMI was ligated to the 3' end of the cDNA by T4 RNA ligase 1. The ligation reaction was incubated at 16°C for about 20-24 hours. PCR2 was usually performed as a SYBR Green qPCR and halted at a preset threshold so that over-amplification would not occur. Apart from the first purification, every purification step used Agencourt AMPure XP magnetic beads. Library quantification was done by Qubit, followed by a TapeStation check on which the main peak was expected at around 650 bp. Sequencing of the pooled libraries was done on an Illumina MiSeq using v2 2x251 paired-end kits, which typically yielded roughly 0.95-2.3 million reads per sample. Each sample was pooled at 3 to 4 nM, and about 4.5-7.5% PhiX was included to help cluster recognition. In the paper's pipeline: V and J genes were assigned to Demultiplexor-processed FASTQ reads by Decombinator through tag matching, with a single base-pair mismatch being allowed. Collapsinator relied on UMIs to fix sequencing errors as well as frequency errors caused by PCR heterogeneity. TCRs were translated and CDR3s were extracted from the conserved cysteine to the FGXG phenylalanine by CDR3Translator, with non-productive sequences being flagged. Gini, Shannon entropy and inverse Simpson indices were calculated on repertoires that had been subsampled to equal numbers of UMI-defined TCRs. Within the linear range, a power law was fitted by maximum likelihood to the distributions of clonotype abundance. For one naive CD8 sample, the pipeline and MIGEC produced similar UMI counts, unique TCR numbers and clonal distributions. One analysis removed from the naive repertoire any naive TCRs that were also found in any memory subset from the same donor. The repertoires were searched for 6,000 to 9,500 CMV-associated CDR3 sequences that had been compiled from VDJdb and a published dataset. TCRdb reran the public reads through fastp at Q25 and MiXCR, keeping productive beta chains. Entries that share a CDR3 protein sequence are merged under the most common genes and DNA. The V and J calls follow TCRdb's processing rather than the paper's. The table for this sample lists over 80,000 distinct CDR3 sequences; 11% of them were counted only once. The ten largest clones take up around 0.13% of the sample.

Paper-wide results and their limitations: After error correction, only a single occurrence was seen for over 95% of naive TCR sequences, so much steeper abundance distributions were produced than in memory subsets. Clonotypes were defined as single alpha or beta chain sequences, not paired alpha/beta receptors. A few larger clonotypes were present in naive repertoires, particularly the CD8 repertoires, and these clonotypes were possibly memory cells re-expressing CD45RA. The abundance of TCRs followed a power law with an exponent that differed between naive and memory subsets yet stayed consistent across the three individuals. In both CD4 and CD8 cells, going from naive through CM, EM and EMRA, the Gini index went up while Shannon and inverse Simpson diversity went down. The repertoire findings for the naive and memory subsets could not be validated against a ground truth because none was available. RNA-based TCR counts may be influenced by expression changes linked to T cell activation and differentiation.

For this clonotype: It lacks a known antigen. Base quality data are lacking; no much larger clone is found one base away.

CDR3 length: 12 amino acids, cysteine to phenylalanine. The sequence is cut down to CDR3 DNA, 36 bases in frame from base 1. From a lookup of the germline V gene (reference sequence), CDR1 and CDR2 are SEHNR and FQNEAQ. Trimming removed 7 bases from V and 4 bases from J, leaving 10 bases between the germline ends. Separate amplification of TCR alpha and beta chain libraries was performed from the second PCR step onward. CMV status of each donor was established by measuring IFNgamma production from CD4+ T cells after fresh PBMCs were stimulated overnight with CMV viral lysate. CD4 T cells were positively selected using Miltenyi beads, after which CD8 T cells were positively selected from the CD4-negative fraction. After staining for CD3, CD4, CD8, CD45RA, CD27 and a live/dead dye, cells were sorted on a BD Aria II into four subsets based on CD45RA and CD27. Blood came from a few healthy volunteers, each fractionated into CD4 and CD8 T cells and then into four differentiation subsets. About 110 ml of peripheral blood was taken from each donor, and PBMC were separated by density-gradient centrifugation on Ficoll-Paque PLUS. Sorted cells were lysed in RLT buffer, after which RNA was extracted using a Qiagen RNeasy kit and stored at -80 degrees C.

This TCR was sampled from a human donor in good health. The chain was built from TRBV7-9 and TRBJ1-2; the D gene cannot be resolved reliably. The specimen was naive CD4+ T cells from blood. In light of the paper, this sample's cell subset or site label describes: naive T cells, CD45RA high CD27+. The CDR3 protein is CASTRTGYGYTF. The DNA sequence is TGTGCCAGCACCCGGACGGGCTATGGCTACACCTTC. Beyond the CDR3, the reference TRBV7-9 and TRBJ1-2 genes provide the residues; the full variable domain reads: DTGVSQNPRHKITKRGQNVTFRCDPISEHNRLYWYRQTLGQGPEFLTYFQNEAQLEKSRLLSDRFSAERPKGSFSTLEIQRTEQGDSAMYLCASTRTGYGYTFGSGTRLTVV.